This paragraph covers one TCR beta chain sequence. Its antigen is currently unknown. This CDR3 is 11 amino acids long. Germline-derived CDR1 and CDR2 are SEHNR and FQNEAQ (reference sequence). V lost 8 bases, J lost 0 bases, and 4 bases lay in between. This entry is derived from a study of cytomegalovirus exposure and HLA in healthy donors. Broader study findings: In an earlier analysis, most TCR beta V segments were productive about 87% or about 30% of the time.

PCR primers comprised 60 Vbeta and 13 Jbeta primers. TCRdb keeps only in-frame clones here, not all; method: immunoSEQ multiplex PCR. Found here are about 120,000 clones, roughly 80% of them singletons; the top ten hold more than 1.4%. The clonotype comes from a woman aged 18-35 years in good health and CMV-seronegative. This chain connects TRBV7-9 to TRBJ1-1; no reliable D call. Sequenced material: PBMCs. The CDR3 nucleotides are TGTGCCAGCGAGGTGAACACTGAAGCTTTCTTT. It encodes CASEVNTEAFF.